Shown below are 21 T cell receptor beta chains from a single sample sequenced in a study of beta chain features in type 1 diabetes. The authors reverse transcribed all of the isolated RNA, so sequencing captured expressed TCRB transcripts. Some clones are missing from TCRdb's copy, which holds only in-frame ones; the method was immunoSEQ multiplex PCR. The repertoire has more than 150,000 clones, less than 15% of them found once; the top ten carry about 0.58%. The sample was central memory CD4+ T cells from blood. Source of these receptors: a woman aged 18-35 years in good health.

The chain has TRBV5-6 and TRBJ2-3; 9 bases match TRBD1. Germline V lookup: CDR1 SGHDT, CDR2 YYEEEE. There are 14 residues in the CDR3. Germline trimming cut 4 bases from V and 5 bases from J; bases unmatched to any gene: 5. DNA of the CDR3: TGTGCCAGCAGCGGCGGACAGGGGAAAGATACGCAGTATTTT. Translated: CASSGGQGKDTQYF.

This clone was detected ten times or more. This chain connects TRBV29-1 to TRBJ2-1, with D tentatively TRBD1 (6 bases). CDR1 is SQVTM and CDR2 is ANQGSEA in the germline V gene. V lost 6 bases and J 0 bases, leaving 9 bases between the germline ends. This CDR3 has 13 amino acids. The CDR3 reads CSVTDSSYNEQFF. CDR3 sequence (DNA): TGCAGCGTCACGGACAGCTCCTACAATGAGCAGTTCTTC.

This clone showed up just a few times. The CDR3 DNA follows: TGTGCCAGCAGACCCGAGGGATTCACCTCTGGAAACACCATATATTTT. Translating gives CASRPEGFTSGNTIYF. V and J are TRBV27 and TRBJ1-3; D uncertain. Per the germline V gene, CDR1 is MNHEY and CDR2 is SMNVEV (reference sequence). V lost 6 bases and J lost 0, with 15 bases in between. This CDR3 has 16 residues.

The sample holds a few counts of this clone. CDR3 in DNA: TGTGCCAGCAGCTTATCCTTAAGCGGGTCCTACAATGAGCAGTTCTTC. Amino acids: CASSLSLSGSYNEQFF. The chain carries TRBV5-6 and TRBJ2-1; the D gene is possibly TRBD2 (6 bases). Trimming took 2 bases from V and 1 from J, leaving 13 bases between them. The CDR3 consists of 16 residues. The germline V gene encodes CDR1 SGHDT and CDR2 YYEEEE.

This clone was picked up a small number of times. This chain joins TRBV7-2 and TRBJ2-5; 9 nucleotides match TRBD2. Germline CDR1 reads SGHTA; CDR2 reads FQGNSA. CDR3 length: 14 residues. V was pared by 5 bases and J by 4 bases, with 5 bases of the junction left unmatched. The CDR3 sequence is CASSRSGSGETQYF. CDR3 sequence (DNA): TGTGCCAGCAGCCGTAGCGGGAGCGGAGAGACCCAGTACTTC. Filled out from reference TRBV7-2 and TRBJ2-5, the complete variable domain reads GAGVSQSPSNKVTEKGKDVELRCDPISGHTALYWYRQSLGQGLEFLIYFQGNSAPDKSGLPSDRFSAERTGGSVSTLTIQRTQQEDSAVYLCASSRSGSGETQYFGPGTRLLVL.

There are a few counts of this clone. The V call is TRBV10-3, the J call TRBJ2-7, with TRBD1 matching over 10 bases. Germline-derived CDR1 and CDR2 are ENHRY and SYGVKD. The V and J ends lost 2 bases and 2 bases, in that order; junction bases with no gene match: 3. The CDR3 sequence is 15 residues long. The CDR3 DNA reads TGTGCCATCAGTGAGCGGGGGACAGGGGCCTACGAGCAGTACTTC. Protein: CAISERGTGAYEQYF.

This clone has only a few counts. As DNA, the CDR3 is TGTGCCAGTAGTAGGCTAGCGGGTTCCCAGGATACGCAGTATTTT. The encoded protein is CASSRLAGSQDTQYF. The chain links TRBV19 to TRBJ2-3; 8 positions match TRBD2. The germline CDR1 and CDR2 sequences are LNHDA and SQIVND (reference sequence). The J segment lost 6 bases and the V segment lost 4 bases, leaving 9 bases of the junction unmatched. The CDR3 consists of 15 residues.

This clone has a single count. The chain employs TRBV7-3 and TRBJ2-7; D possibly corresponds to TRBD1 (6 bases). Trimming stripped 0 bases from V and 4 bases from J, with 10 bases between. The germline CDR1 and CDR2 sequences are SGHTA and FQGTGA. The CDR3 totals 14 residues. The CDR3, as DNA: TGTGCCAGCAGCTTAACGGCAGGGGCGTACGAGCAGTACTTC. It translates to CASSLTAGAYEQYF.

The sample holds a few counts of this clone. The rearrangement uses TRBV14 and TRBJ1-1; tentatively, D is TRBD1 (6 bases). CDR3 size: 14 residues. Trimming removed 4 bases from V and 6 bases from J, with 15 bases in between. Germline V CDR1 and CDR2: SGHDN, FVKESK. The CDR3 protein is CASSLTGQGAEAFF. The CDR3 bases are TGTGCCAGCAGCCTCACAGGGCAAGGGGCTGAAGCTTTCTTT.

V is TRBV5-1 and J is TRBJ2-2; D unclear. Trimming stripped 0 bases from V and 2 bases from J, with 5 bases between. Germline V gene sequence: CDR1 SGHRS, CDR2 YFSETQ. The CDR3 is 14 residues long. As DNA, the CDR3 is TGCGCCAGCAGCTTGGACAGAAACACCGGGGAGCTGTTTTTT. Encoded protein: CASSLDRNTGELFF.

The chain uses TRBV7-9 and TRBJ2-7, with 7 bases lining up with TRBD1. The V and J ends lost 2 bases and 9 bases, in that order; junction bases with no gene match: 7. Germline V lookup: CDR1 SEHNR, CDR2 FQNEAQ (reference sequence). CDR3 length: 13 residues. CDR3 in DNA: TGTGCCAGCAGCTTATACGATAGGGACAGGCAGTACTTC. Translating it yields CASSLYDRDRQYF.

The chain is built from TRBV25-1 and TRBJ2-7; a weak D match, TRBD2 (5 bases). The V and J ends lost 3 bases and 4 bases respectively, with 13 bases between them. Germline values: CDR1 MGHDK, CDR2 SYGVNS. This CDR3 has 14 residues. The CDR3 nucleotides are TGTGCCAGCAGTGATTGGGGAGATCTATACGAGCAGTACTTC. Residues: CASSDWGDLYEQYF.

CDR3 in amino acids: CASSLLGGNTEAFF. In DNA, the CDR3 is TGTGCCAGCAGCTTATTGGGAGGAAACACTGAAGCTTTCTTT. The chain combines TRBV7-3 with TRBJ1-1; D remains ambiguous. Trimming pared 2 bases from V and 2 bases from J, leaving 9 bases between. The germline V gene has CDR1 SGHTA and CDR2 FQGTGA. This CDR3 spans 14 amino acids.

The chain carries TRBV9 and TRBJ2-2, with 12 nucleotides matching TRBD2. The length of the CDR3 is 17 residues. The V gene's germline CDR1 is SGDLS and CDR2 YYNGEE. Trimming took 3 bases from V and 0 from J; bases not matched to a gene: 3. In DNA form, the CDR3 reads TGTGCCAGCAGCGGGCTAGCGGGGGGGACGAACACCGGGGAGCTGTTTTTT. Residues: CASSGLAGGTNTGELFF.

V usage is TRBV9 and J usage is TRBJ2-1; 12 nucleotides agree with TRBD2. The CDR3 extends over 14 amino acids. After removal of 0 bases from V and 13 bases from J, the junction contained 5 bases not matched to a gene. The germline CDR1 and CDR2 sequences are SGDLS and YYNGEE. CDR3 residues: CASSVGTSGRPQFF. CDR3 DNA: TGTGCCAGCAGCGTAGGAACTAGCGGGAGGCCCCAGTTCTTC.

This sequence joins TRBV6-1 and TRBJ2-1; tentative D call: TRBD2 (5 bases). V was clipped by 3 bases and J by 4 bases, with 10 bases between them. CDR3 size: 14 residues. CDR1 and CDR2 (germline): MNHNS, SASEGT. The CDR3 region has the DNA TGTGCCAGCAGTGACGGACTGGCATACAATGAGCAGTTCTTC. As protein: CASSDGLAYNEQFF.

This clone came up a few times. The rearrangement links TRBV4-1 to TRBJ2-6, with a possible D match to TRBD2 (5 bases). Germline V lookup: CDR1 MGHRA, CDR2 YSYEKL. The V and J ends lost 8 bases and 3 bases respectively, with 17 bases between them. There are 16 residues in the CDR3. The chain's CDR3 is CASSRAPSGGANVLTF. In DNA form, the CDR3 reads TGCGCCAGCTCCCGGGCCCCAAGCGGTGGGGCCAACGTCCTGACTTTC.

CDR3 residues: CSVRLYSPQETQYF. The DNA of the CDR3 is TGCAGCGTGCGACTGTATTCGCCTCAAGAGACCCAGTACTTC. The V and J genes are TRBV29-1 and TRBJ2-5, with D unresolved. This CDR3 is 14 amino acids long. Germline lookup yields CDR1 SQVTM and CDR2 ANQGSEA. Between the trimmed V and J ends, which lost 6 bases and 2 bases, there was a span of 16 bases.

The V gene is TRBV5-4, the J gene TRBJ2-5; 9 nucleotides line up with TRBD1. The CDR3 extends over 14 amino acids. V trimming: 3 bases; J trimming: 5 bases; junction bases outside the gene matches: 5. From germline, CDR1 is SGHNT and CDR2 YYREEE (reference sequence). The CDR3 loop reads CASSSNTGGETQYF. The DNA of the CDR3 is TGTGCCAGCAGCTCTAACACAGGGGGCGAGACCCAGTACTTC.

This clone appeared a few times. The chain employs TRBV18 and TRBJ1-1; no definite D call. The germline CDR1 and CDR2 sequences are KGHSH and LQKENI. Trimming removed 7 bases at V and 0 bases at J, with 15 bases between. The CDR3 contains 15 residues. The CDR3 protein is CASLQNALMNTEAFF. Here the CDR3 DNA reads TGTGCCAGCTTACAGAACGCCCTAATGAACACTGAAGCTTTCTTT.

This clone has only a few counts. V and J are TRBV28 and TRBJ2-1; TRBD2 aligns across 7 bases. The CDR3 spans 14 residues. The ends lost 4 bases at V and 1 base at J; junction bases unmatched: 1. CDR1 and CDR2 (germline): MDHEN, SYDVKM. The CDR3: CASSSGGSYNEQFF. The CDR3 coding sequence is TGTGCCAGCAGTTCGGGGGGATCCTACAATGAGCAGTTCTTC. The full variable domain, rest sourced from reference TRBV28 and TRBJ2-1, is DVKVTQSSRYLVKRTGEKVFLECVQDMDHENMFWYRQDPGLGLRLIYFSYDVKMKEKGDIPEGYSVSREKKERFSLILESASTNQTSMYLCASSSGGSYNEQFFGPGTRLTVL.